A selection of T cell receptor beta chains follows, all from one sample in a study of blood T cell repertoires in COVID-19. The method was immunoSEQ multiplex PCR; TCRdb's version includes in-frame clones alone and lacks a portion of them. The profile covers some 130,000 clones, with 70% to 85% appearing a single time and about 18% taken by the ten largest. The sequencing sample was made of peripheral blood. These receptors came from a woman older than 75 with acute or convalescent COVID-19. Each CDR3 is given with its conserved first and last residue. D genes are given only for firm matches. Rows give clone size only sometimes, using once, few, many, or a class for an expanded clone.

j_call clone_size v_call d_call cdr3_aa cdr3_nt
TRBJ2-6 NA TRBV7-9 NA CASSPRDYGANVLTF TGTGCCAGCAGCCCCAGGGATTACGGGGCCAACGTCCTGACTTTC
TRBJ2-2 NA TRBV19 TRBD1 CASSMGRGGWQNTGELFF TGTGCCAGTAGTATGGGGCGAGGGGGCTGGCAGAACACCGGGGAGCTGTTTTTT
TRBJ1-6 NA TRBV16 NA CASSHSGGLDSPLHF TGTGCCAGCAGCCATTCCGGGGGGCTTGATTCACCCCTCCACTTT
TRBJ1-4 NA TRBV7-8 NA CASSLTRDSFEKLFF TGTGCCAGCAGCTTAACCAGAGACAGTTTCGAAAAACTGTTTTTT
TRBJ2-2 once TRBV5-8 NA CASSARQPKNTGELFF TGTGCCAGCAGTGCAAGACAGCCCAAGAACACCGGGGAGCTGTTTTTT
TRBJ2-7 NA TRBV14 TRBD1 CASSAGTGSSYEQYF TGTGCCAGCAGCGCGGGGACAGGAAGCTCCTACGAGCAGTACTTC
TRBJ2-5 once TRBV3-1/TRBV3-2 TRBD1 CASSQDPARGLETQYF TGTGCCAGCAGCCAAGATCCGGCCAGGGGGCTTGAGACCCAGTACTTC
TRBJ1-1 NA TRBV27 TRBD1 CASSPSQDRATEAFF TGTGCCAGCAGCCCCTCTCAGGACAGGGCCACTGAAGCTTTCTTT
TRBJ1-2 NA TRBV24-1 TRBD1 CATSDSRQGDHYGYTF TGTGCCACCAGTGACTCCAGACAGGGGGACCACTATGGCTACACCTTC
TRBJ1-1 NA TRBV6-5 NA CASRTGGTEAFF TGTGCCAGCAGAACGGGGGGTACTGAAGCTTTCTTT
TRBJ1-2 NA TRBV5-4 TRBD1 CASSSGDRVYGYTF TGTGCCAGCAGCTCAGGGGACAGGGTCTATGGCTACACCTTC
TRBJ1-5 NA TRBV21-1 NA CASSKRTDSNQPQHF TGTGCCAGCAGCAAGCGGACAGATAGCAATCAGCCCCAGCATTTT
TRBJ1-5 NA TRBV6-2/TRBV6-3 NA CASSYQRGGNQPQHF TGTGCCAGCAGTTACCAGCGGGGGGGCAATCAGCCCCAGCATTTT
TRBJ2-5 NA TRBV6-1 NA CASSVTPGLLQETQYF TGTGCCAGCAGTGTAACACCGGGACTCCTCCAAGAGACCCAGTACTTC
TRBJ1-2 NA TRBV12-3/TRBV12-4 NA CASSFSGFGYTF TGTGCCAGCAGTTTTTCAGGGTTTGGCTACACCTTC
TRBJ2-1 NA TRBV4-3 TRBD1 CASSRSHAGGTYNEQFF TGCGCCAGCAGCCGATCACATGCAGGGGGAACCTACAATGAGCAGTTCTTC
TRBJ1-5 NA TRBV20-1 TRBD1 CSASRQGRSNQPQHF TGCAGTGCTAGTAGACAGGGGCGAAGCAATCAGCCCCAGCATTTT
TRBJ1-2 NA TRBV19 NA CASSILQERYGYTF TGTGCCAGTAGTATTTTACAGGAGCGCTATGGCTACACCTTC
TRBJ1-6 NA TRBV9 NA CASSVDSGSPLHF TGTGCCAGCAGCGTAGATTCGGGATCACCCCTCCACTTT
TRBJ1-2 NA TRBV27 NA CASSPGYGYTF TGTGCCAGCAGCCCGGGATATGGCTACACCTTC
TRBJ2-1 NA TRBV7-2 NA CASSLRVVPRLYNEQFF TGTGCCAGCAGCCTTCGCGTCGTTCCGAGGCTGTACAATGAGCAGTTCTTC
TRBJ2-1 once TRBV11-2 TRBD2 CASSSRTSGPGGEQFF TGTGCCAGCAGCTCAAGGACTAGCGGCCCGGGAGGTGAGCAGTTCTTC
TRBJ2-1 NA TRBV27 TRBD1 CASSFRGLPAYNEQFF TGTGCCAGCAGTTTTAGGGGGCTACCCGCCTACAATGAGCAGTTCTTC